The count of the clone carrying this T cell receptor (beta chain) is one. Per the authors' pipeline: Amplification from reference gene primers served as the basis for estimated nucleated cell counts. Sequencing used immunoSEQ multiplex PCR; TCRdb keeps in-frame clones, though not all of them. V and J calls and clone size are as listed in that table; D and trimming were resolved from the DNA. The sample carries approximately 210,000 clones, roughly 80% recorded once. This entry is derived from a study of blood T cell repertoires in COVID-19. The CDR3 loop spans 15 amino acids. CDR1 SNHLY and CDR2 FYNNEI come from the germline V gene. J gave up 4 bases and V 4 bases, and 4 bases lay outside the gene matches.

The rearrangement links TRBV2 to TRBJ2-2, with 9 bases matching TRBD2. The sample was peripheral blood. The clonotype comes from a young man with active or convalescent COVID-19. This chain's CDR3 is CASSGRGGATGELFF. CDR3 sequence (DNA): TGTGCCAGCAGTGGGCGGGGGGGCGCCACCGGGGAGCTGTTTTTT.